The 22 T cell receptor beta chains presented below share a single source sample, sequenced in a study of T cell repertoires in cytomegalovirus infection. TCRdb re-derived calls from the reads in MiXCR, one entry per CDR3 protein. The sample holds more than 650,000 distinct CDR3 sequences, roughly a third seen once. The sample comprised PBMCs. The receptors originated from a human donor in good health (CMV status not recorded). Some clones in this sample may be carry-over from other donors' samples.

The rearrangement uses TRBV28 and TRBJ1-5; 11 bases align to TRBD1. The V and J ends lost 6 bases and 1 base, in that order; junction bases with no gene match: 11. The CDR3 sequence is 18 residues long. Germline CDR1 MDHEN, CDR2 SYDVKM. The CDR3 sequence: CASRELGRDRGSNQPQHF. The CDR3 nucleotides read TGTGCCAGCAGGGAACTCGGCCGGGACAGGGGGAGCAATCAGCCCCAGCATTTT.

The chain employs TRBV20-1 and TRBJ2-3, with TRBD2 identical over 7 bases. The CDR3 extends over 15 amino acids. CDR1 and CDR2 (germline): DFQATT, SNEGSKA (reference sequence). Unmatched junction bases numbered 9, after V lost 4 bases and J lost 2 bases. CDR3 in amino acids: CSANPLAEVTDTQYF. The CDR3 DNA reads TGCAGTGCTAACCCTCTAGCGGAGGTCACAGATACGCAGTATTTT.

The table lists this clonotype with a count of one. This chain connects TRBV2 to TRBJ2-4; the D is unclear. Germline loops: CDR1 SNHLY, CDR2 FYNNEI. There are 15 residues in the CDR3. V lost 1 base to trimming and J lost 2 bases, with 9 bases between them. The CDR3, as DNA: TGTGCCAGCAGTGAAGGACATCGGACCAAAAACATTCAGTACTTC. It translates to CASSEGHRTKNIQYF. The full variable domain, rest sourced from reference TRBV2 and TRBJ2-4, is EPEVTQTPSHQVTQMGQEVILRCVPISNHLYFYWYRQILGQKVEFLVSFYNNEISEKSEIFDDQFSVERPDGSNFTLKIRSTKLEDSAMYFCASSEGHRTKNIQYFGAGTRLSVL.

In DNA, the CDR3 is TGTGCCAGCAGGGATGGCTTAAAGCAGTATTTT. Translating gives CASRDGLKQYF. V gene TRBV6-5 combines with J gene TRBJ2-3; D gene ambiguous. V was cut by 6 bases and J by 11 bases, with 12 bases left in between. Germline loops: CDR1 MNHEY, CDR2 SVGAGI. This CDR3 contains 11 residues.

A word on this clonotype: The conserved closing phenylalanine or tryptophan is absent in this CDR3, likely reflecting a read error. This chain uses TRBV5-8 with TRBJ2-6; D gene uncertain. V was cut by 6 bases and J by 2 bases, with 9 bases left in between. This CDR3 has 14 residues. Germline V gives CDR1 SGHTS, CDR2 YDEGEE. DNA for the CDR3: TGTGCCAGCAACCTGTGGGCTGGGGCCAACGTCCTGACTTTA. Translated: CASNLWAGANVLTL.

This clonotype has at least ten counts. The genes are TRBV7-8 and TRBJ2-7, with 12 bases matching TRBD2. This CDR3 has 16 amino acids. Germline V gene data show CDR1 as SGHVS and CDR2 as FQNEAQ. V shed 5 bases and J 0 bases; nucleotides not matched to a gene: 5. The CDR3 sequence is CASSLGGLAGSYEQYF. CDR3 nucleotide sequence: TGTGCCAGCAGCCTGGGGGGACTAGCGGGCTCCTACGAGCAGTACTTC.

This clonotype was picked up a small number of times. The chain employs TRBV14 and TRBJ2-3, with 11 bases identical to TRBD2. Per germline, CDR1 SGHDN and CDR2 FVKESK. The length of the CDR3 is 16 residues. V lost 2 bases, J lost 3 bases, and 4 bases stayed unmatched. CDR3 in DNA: TGTGCCAGCAGCCAATGGCTAGCGGGAGGAACAGATACGCAGTATTTT. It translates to CASSQWLAGGTDTQYF.

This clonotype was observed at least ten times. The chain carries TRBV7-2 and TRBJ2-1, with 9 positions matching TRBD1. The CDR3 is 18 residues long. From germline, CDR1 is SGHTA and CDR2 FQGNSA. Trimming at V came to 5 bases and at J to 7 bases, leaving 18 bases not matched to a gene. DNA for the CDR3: TGTGCCAGCAGCCAATCCGGGACAGGGTGGGGACGCTCGAATGAGCAGTTCTTC. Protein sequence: CASSQSGTGWGRSNEQFF. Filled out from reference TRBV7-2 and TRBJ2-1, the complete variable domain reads GAGVSQSPSNKVTEKGKDVELRCDPISGHTALYWYRQSLGQGLEFLIYFQGNSAPDKSGLPSDRFSAERTGGSVSTLTIQRTQQEDSAVYLCASSQSGTGWGRSNEQFFGPGTRLTVL.

CDR3: CASSLIAERTDTQYF. DNA for the CDR3: TGTGCCAGCAGTCTCATAGCGGAACGCACAGATACGCAGTATTTT. This chain joins TRBV12-3 or TRBV12-4 and TRBJ2-3; TRBD2 is a possible D gene (6 bases). This CDR3 is built from 15 residues. V lost 5 bases, J lost 1 base, and 13 bases lay in between.

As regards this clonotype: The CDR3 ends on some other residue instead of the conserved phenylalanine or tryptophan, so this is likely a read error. In DNA form, the CDR3 reads TGTGCCAGCAGCTTACGGACAGGGTACGGTCAGCCCCAGCATCTT. This codes for CASSLRTGYGQPQHL. The genes are TRBV7-2 and TRBJ1-5; 8 bases line up with TRBD1. The CDR3 totals 15 residues. Trimming removed 2 bases from V and 6 bases from J; junction bases left unmatched: 6. Germline V gene sequence: CDR1 SGHTA, CDR2 FQGNSA.

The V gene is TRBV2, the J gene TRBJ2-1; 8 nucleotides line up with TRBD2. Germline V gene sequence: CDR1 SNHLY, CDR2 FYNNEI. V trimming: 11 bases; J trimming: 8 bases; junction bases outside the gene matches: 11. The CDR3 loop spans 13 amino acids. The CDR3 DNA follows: TGTGCCTCCCGGTCTAGCGGGTTGGATGAGCAGTTCTTC. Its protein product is CASRSSGLDEQFF.

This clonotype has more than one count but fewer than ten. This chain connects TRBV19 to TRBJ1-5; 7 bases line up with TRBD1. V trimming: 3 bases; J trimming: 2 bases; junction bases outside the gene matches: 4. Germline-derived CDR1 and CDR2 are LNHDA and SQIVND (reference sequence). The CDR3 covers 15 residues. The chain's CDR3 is CASSIAGGGNQPQHF. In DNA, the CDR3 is TGTGCCAGTAGTATCGCAGGGGGAGGCAATCAGCCCCAGCATTTT.

DNA for the CDR3: TGTGCCATCAGTGATGACTGGGGACATGGATCGACGTCTAGCACAGATACGCAGTATTTT. Its translation: CAISDDWGHGSTSSTDTQYF. J is TRBJ2-3 and V is TRBV10-3; TRBD1 is a possible D gene (6 bases). Germline CDR1 reads ENHRY; CDR2 reads SYGVKD. CDR3 length: 20 amino acids. Trimming removed 3 bases from V and 0 bases from J, with 25 bases in between.

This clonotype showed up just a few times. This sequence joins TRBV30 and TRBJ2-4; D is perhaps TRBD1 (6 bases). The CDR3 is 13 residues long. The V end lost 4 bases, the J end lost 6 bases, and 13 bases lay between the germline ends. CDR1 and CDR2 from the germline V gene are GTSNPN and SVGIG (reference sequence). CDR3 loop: CAWTRGLGNIQYF. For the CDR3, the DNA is TGTGCCTGGACCAGGGGATTGGGAAACATTCAGTACTTC.

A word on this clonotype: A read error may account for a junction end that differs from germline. The CDR3 DNA is TGTGCCAGCAGCTTGAAGACTAGAGGAACGGGGATGGGCTCCTACAATGAGAAGTTCTTC. This sequence encodes CASSLKTRGTGMGSYNEKFF. V gene TRBV7-2 combines with J gene TRBJ2-1; weak D call: TRBD2 (6 bases). This CDR3 is built from 20 residues. The V gene's germline CDR1 is SGHTA and CDR2 FQGNSA.

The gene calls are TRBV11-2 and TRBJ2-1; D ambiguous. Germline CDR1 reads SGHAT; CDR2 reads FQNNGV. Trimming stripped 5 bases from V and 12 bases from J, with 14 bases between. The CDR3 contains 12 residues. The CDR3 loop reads CASSPPDMGQFF. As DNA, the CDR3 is TGTGCCAGCAGCCCCCCCGACATGGGGCAGTTCTTC.

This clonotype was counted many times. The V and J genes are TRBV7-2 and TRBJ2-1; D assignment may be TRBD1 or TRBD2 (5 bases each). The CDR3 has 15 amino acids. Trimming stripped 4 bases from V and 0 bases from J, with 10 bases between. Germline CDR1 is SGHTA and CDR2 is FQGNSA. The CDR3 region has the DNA TGTGCCAGCAGCTATGGGGGTAGCTCCTACAATGAGCAGTTCTTC. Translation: CASSYGGSSYNEQFF.

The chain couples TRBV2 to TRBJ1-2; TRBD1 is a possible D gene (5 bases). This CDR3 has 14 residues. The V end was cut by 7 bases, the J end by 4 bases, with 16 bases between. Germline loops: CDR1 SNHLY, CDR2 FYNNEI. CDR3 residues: CASTRGRQSYGYTF. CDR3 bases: TGTGCCAGCACCCGAGGAAGACAGTCCTATGGCTACACCTTC.

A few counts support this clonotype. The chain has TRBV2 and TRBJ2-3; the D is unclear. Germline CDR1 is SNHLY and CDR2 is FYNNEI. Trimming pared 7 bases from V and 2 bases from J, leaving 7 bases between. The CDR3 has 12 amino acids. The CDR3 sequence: CASNDNTDTQYF. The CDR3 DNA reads TGTGCCAGCAACGACAACACAGATACGCAGTATTTT.

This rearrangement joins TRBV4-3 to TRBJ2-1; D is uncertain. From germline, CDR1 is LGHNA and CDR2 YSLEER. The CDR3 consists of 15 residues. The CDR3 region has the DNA TGCGACTGCAGCCAAGTCCCAGGCGAGTTCAATGAGCAGTTCTTC. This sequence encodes CDCSQVPGEFNEQFF.

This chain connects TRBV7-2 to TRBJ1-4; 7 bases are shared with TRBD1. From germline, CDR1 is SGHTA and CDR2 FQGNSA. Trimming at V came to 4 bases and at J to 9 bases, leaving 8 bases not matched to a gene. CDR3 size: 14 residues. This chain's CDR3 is CASSSRDSYQKLFF. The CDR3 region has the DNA TGTGCCAGCAGCTCCCGGGACAGTTATCAAAAACTGTTTTTT. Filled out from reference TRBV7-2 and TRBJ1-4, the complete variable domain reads GAGVSQSPSNKVTEKGKDVELRCDPISGHTALYWYRQSLGQGLEFLIYFQGNSAPDKSGLPSDRFSAERTGGSVSTLTIQRTQQEDSAVYLCASSSRDSYQKLFFGSGTQLSVL.

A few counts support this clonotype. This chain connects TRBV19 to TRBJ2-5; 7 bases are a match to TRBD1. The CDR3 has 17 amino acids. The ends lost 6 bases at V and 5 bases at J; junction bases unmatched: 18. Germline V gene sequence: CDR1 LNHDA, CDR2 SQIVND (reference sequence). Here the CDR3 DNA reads TGTGCCAGTAGACGGACCCACCAACAGGGGCGGTGGGAGACCCAGTACTTC. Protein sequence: CASRRTHQQGRWETQYF.